The T cell receptor beta chain described here comes from a study of cytomegalovirus exposure and HLA in healthy donors. Study-wide findings and caveats: Across all donors, roughly uniform sequencing depth was an assumption of the presence/absence analyses. When analyzed later, a missense DCLRE1C variant was found to be linked to TCR beta V- and J-gene trimming.

V was trimmed by 5 bases and J by 0 bases, leaving 13 bases between them. Germline V gene lookup returns CDR1 MNHEY and CDR2 SVGAGI. The CDR3 loop spans 15 amino acids. The PCR made use of 60 Vbeta and 13 Jbeta primers. TCRdb's table, derived via immunoSEQ multiplex PCR, lists solely in-frame clones and lacks some. The repertoire table contains around 80,000 clones. In the case of this clone: Its antigen is currently unknown.

Sequencing was carried out using PBMCs. V gene TRBV6-5 combines with J gene TRBJ1-2; tentatively, D is TRBD1 (5 bases). This TCR was recovered from a man aged 40-49 years in good health and CMV-seronegative. The CDR3 sequence: CASSRAGHTNYGYTF. DNA of the CDR3: TGTGCCAGCAGTCGAGCTGGACACACTAACTATGGCTACACCTTC.